Listed below are T cell receptor beta chains from one sample, sequenced in a study of post-analysis software for immune sequencing data. One entry per CDR3 protein, called by TCRdb with MiXCR from the PCR reads. The profile shows about 200,000 distinct CDR3 sequences, 29% of them singletons. The sample comprised blood. The source is a girl younger than 18 with multiple sclerosis. The CDR3 runs from the conserved cysteine through the conserved F or W. The D gene is left open where the match is weak. Clone size, where shown, is once, few, many, or a class for clones that have expanded.

d_call: TRBD2
clone_size: -
v_call: TRBV29-1
j_call: TRBJ2-7
cdr3_aa: CSVTGTTRDEQYF
cdr3_nt: TGCAGCGTTACCGGGACTACCAGGGATGAGCAGTACTTC

d_call: -
clone_size: many
v_call: TRBV6-1
j_call: TRBJ2-7
cdr3_aa: CASSEFGETSYEQYF
cdr3_nt: TGTGCCAGCAGTGAATTTGGTGAAACGAGCTACGAGCAGTACTTC

d_call: -
clone_size: many
v_call: TRBV5-1
j_call: TRBJ2-7
cdr3_aa: CASKGAYEQYF
cdr3_nt: TGCGCCAGCAAAGGGGCCTACGAGCAGTACTTC

d_call: -
clone_size: -
v_call: TRBV6-6
j_call: TRBJ1-1
cdr3_aa: CASFYTADTEAFF
cdr3_nt: TGTGCCAGTTTTTATACAGCGGACACTGAAGCTTTCTTT

d_call: -
clone_size: few
v_call: TRBV9
j_call: TRBJ2-3
cdr3_aa: CASSDAGPDTQYF
cdr3_nt: TGTGCCAGCAGCGACGCAGGGCCAGATACGCAGTATTTT

d_call: TRBD2
clone_size: many
v_call: TRBV20-1
j_call: TRBJ2-7
cdr3_aa: CSAKLAGGYEQYF
cdr3_nt: TGCAGTGCTAAACTAGCGGGGGGCTACGAGCAGTACTTC

d_call: TRBD2
clone_size: many
v_call: TRBV28
j_call: TRBJ2-7
cdr3_aa: CASSPPGLAGGPGGEQYF
cdr3_nt: TGTGCCAGCAGTCCTCCGGGACTAGCGGGAGGGCCAGGAGGCGAGCAGTACTTC

d_call: TRBD1
clone_size: many
v_call: TRBV7-2
j_call: TRBJ2-3
cdr3_aa: CASSYRPGQELYF
cdr3_nt: TGTGCCAGCAGCTACCGGCCGGGACAGGAACTGTATTTT

d_call: -
clone_size: -
v_call: TRBV6-2/TRBV6-3
j_call: TRBJ1-5
cdr3_aa: CASSYSHRNQPQHF
cdr3_nt: TGTGCCAGCAGTTACTCCCACAGAAATCAGCCCCAGCATTTT

d_call: TRBD1
clone_size: many
v_call: TRBV27
j_call: TRBJ2-1
cdr3_aa: CASRTGGGSTQFF
cdr3_nt: TGTGCCAGCAGGACAGGGGGCGGTAGTACCCAGTTCTTC

d_call: -
clone_size: few
v_call: TRBV5-1
j_call: TRBJ2-7
cdr3_aa: CASSFSGANYEQYF
cdr3_nt: TGCGCCAGCAGCTTTTCGGGGGCGAACTACGAGCAGTACTTC

d_call: TRBD2
clone_size: -
v_call: TRBV20-1
j_call: TRBJ2-1
cdr3_aa: CSAREALAGTYNEQFF
cdr3_nt: TGCAGTGCTAGAGAGGCGCTAGCGGGAACTTACAATGAGCAGTTCTTC

d_call: -
clone_size: -
v_call: TRBV5-5
j_call: TRBJ2-1
cdr3_aa: CASSSTHTVYNEQFF
cdr3_nt: TGTGCCAGCAGCTCGACCCACACAGTCTACAATGAGCAGTTCTTC

d_call: -
clone_size: many
v_call: TRBV20-1
j_call: TRBJ2-1
cdr3_aa: CSARDRLDHEQFF
cdr3_nt: TGCAGTGCTAGAGATCGACTAGATCATGAGCAGTTCTTC

d_call: -
clone_size: many
v_call: TRBV12-3/TRBV12-4
j_call: TRBJ1-4
cdr3_aa: CASSTTAFHEKLFF
cdr3_nt: TGTGCCAGCAGTACCACAGCCTTCCATGAAAAACTGTTTTTT

d_call: TRBD1
clone_size: many
v_call: TRBV27
j_call: TRBJ2-7
cdr3_aa: CASSNRGVSPYEQYF
cdr3_nt: TGTGCCAGCAGTAACAGGGGGGTTTCCCCCTACGAGCAGTACTTC

d_call: TRBD1
clone_size: few
v_call: TRBV27
j_call: TRBJ1-1
cdr3_aa: CASSPWTGNMNTEAFF
cdr3_nt: TGTGCCAGCAGTCCATGGACAGGGAATATGAACACTGAAGCTTTCTTT

d_call: TRBD1
clone_size: many
v_call: TRBV12-3/TRBV12-4
j_call: TRBJ2-7
cdr3_aa: CASRTGAQQYF
cdr3_nt: TGTGCCAGCAGGACAGGGGCCCAGCAGTACTTC

d_call: -
clone_size: many
v_call: TRBV29-1
j_call: TRBJ2-1
cdr3_aa: CSVLSTGKWSYNEQFF
cdr3_nt: TGCAGCGTTTTATCGACAGGAAAGTGGTCCTACAATGAGCAGTTCTTC

d_call: -
clone_size: -
v_call: TRBV12-3/TRBV12-4
j_call: TRBJ1-1
cdr3_aa: CASRSMSSREAFF
cdr3_nt: TGTGCCAGCAGGTCAATGTCCTCGAGGGAAGCTTTCTTT

d_call: -
clone_size: -
v_call: TRBV28
j_call: TRBJ2-7
cdr3_aa: CASSFNRPSYEQYF
cdr3_nt: TGTGCCAGCAGTTTCAACAGACCCTCCTACGAGCAGTACTTC

d_call: TRBD1
clone_size: few
v_call: TRBV19
j_call: TRBJ1-5
cdr3_aa: CASRLGQQNQPQHF
cdr3_nt: TGTGCCAGTAGATTGGGACAGCAGAATCAGCCCCAGCATTTT

d_call: TRBD1
clone_size: -
v_call: TRBV2
j_call: TRBJ1-5
cdr3_aa: CASSVTGSGQPQHF
cdr3_nt: TGTGCCAGCAGTGTGACAGGGAGCGGTCAGCCCCAGCATTTT

d_call: -
clone_size: many
v_call: TRBV28
j_call: TRBJ2-1
cdr3_aa: CASTPERPYNEQFF
cdr3_nt: TGTGCCAGCACCCCAGAAAGGCCCTACAATGAGCAGTTCTTC

d_call: -
clone_size: many
v_call: TRBV27
j_call: TRBJ1-1
cdr3_aa: CASSSTGNLNTEAFF
cdr3_nt: TGTGCCAGCAGCTCAACAGGGAACCTGAACACTGAAGCTTTCTTT

d_call: -
clone_size: -
v_call: TRBV7-8
j_call: TRBJ2-3
cdr3_aa: CASSLVVESTDTQYF
cdr3_nt: TGTGCCAGCAGCTTAGTTGTGGAGTCCACAGATACGCAGTATTTT

d_call: TRBD1
clone_size: -
v_call: TRBV7-2
j_call: TRBJ1-2
cdr3_aa: CASSVGQGYGYTF
cdr3_nt: TGTGCCAGCAGCGTTGGACAGGGCTATGGCTACACCTTC

d_call: -
clone_size: -
v_call: TRBV5-1
j_call: TRBJ1-1
cdr3_aa: CASSQFGTPNTEAFF
cdr3_nt: TGCGCCAGCAGCCAATTTGGGACACCGAACACTGAAGCTTTCTTT

d_call: TRBD1
clone_size: -
v_call: TRBV5-1
j_call: TRBJ2-5
cdr3_aa: CASSPGGLTVETQYF
cdr3_nt: TGCGCCAGCAGCCCAGGGGGCCTCACAGTGGAGACCCAGTACTTC

d_call: -
clone_size: many
v_call: TRBV5-1
j_call: TRBJ2-3
cdr3_aa: CASSLGTATDTQYF
cdr3_nt: TGCGCCAGCAGCTTGGGAACAGCTACAGATACGCAGTATTTT

d_call: -
clone_size: many
v_call: TRBV20-1
j_call: TRBJ2-7
cdr3_aa: CSARDIVSGDPRYEQYF
cdr3_nt: TGCAGTGCTAGAGATATAGTGTCGGGGGACCCCCGGTACGAGCAGTACTTC

d_call: TRBD2
clone_size: many
v_call: TRBV20-1
j_call: TRBJ2-5
cdr3_aa: CSASPLAAKETQYF
cdr3_nt: TGCAGTGCTAGTCCCCTAGCGGCGAAAGAGACCCAGTACTTC

d_call: TRBD1
clone_size: many
v_call: TRBV18
j_call: TRBJ1-2
cdr3_aa: CASSPMGTGYGYTF
cdr3_nt: TGTGCCAGCTCACCCATGGGGACAGGGTATGGCTACACCTTC

d_call: -
clone_size: many
v_call: TRBV9
j_call: TRBJ2-7
cdr3_aa: CASGGSNSYEQYF
cdr3_nt: TGTGCCAGCGGGGGCAGCAACTCCTACGAGCAGTACTTC

d_call: -
clone_size: -
v_call: TRBV28
j_call: TRBJ2-7
cdr3_aa: CASSPDYNSYEQYF
cdr3_nt: TGTGCCAGCAGCCCGGACTACAACAGTTACGAGCAGTACTTC

d_call: TRBD2
clone_size: many
v_call: TRBV20-1
j_call: TRBJ2-1
cdr3_aa: CSALTSGGYNEQFF
cdr3_nt: TGCAGTGCTCTCACTAGCGGGGGCTACAATGAGCAGTTCTTC

d_call: -
clone_size: -
v_call: TRBV20-1
j_call: TRBJ1-2
cdr3_aa: CSATNHRAGDYGYTF
cdr3_nt: TGCAGTGCAACCAACCACAGGGCGGGAGACTATGGCTACACCTTC

d_call: TRBD1
clone_size: few
v_call: TRBV12-5
j_call: TRBJ1-1
cdr3_aa: CASGFRKRDRLEAFF
cdr3_nt: TGTGCTAGTGGTTTCCGGAAACGGGACAGACTTGAAGCTTTCTTT

d_call: -
clone_size: many
v_call: TRBV29-1
j_call: TRBJ2-7
cdr3_aa: CSVEGSRYEQYF
cdr3_nt: TGCAGCGTTGAAGGGAGCAGGTACGAGCAGTACTTC

d_call: TRBD1
clone_size: many
v_call: TRBV7-8
j_call: TRBJ2-3
cdr3_aa: CASSLVAQGAISDTQYF
cdr3_nt: TGTGCCAGCAGCTTAGTTGCGCAGGGGGCTATATCAGATACGCAGTATTTT

d_call: TRBD2
clone_size: few
v_call: TRBV6-2/TRBV6-3
j_call: TRBJ2-7
cdr3_aa: CASSPRPTSGPYEQYF
cdr3_nt: TGTGCCAGCAGTCCCCGGCCGACTAGCGGCCCCTACGAGCAGTACTTC

d_call: TRBD1
clone_size: few
v_call: TRBV6-5
j_call: TRBJ1-5
cdr3_aa: CASSRNRGNNQPQHF
cdr3_nt: TGTGCCAGCAGCCGAAACAGGGGTAACAATCAGCCCCAGCATTTT

d_call: -
clone_size: -
v_call: TRBV25-1
j_call: TRBJ1-2
cdr3_aa: CASSGLSGQLYGYTF
cdr3_nt: TGTGCCAGCAGTGGCCTATCGGGACAACTCTATGGCTACACCTTC

d_call: -
clone_size: few
v_call: TRBV29-1
j_call: TRBJ1-1
cdr3_aa: CSGVGTAPEAFF
cdr3_nt: TGCAGCGGAGTAGGTACGGCGCCTGAAGCTTTCTTT

d_call: -
clone_size: few
v_call: TRBV5-1
j_call: TRBJ1-6
cdr3_aa: CASSSSNSRGSPLHF
cdr3_nt: TGCGCCAGCAGCTCTTCAAACTCGAGGGGTTCACCCCTCCACTTT

d_call: -
clone_size: -
v_call: TRBV6-6
j_call: TRBJ1-1
cdr3_aa: CASSQWARGTEAFF
cdr3_nt: TGTGCCAGCAGCCAATGGGCCCGAGGGACTGAAGCTTTCTTT

d_call: TRBD2
clone_size: -
v_call: TRBV3-1
j_call: TRBJ2-3
cdr3_aa: CANSQEGRGSADTQYF
cdr3_nt: TGTGCCAACAGCCAAGAGGGGAGGGGTAGTGCAGATACGCAGTATTTT

d_call: -
clone_size: many
v_call: TRBV5-1
j_call: TRBJ2-7
cdr3_aa: CASSPIPSATYEQYF
cdr3_nt: TGCGCCAGCAGCCCCATCCCCAGCGCAACCTACGAGCAGTACTTC

d_call: -
clone_size: -
v_call: TRBV5-1
j_call: TRBJ1-2
cdr3_aa: CASSIRSNYGYTF
cdr3_nt: TGCGCCAGCAGCATACGATCTAACTATGGCTACACCTTC

d_call: -
clone_size: -
v_call: TRBV27
j_call: TRBJ2-1
cdr3_aa: CASSTMTDYNEQFF
cdr3_nt: TGTGCCAGCAGTACTATGACAGATTACAATGAGCAGTTCTTC